A selection of T cell receptor beta chains follows, all from one sample in a study of blood T cell repertoires in COVID-19. The table came from immunoSEQ multiplex PCR; TCRdb's copy has only in-frame clones and leaves some out. The profile shows approximately 75,000 clones, over 75% of them singletons. Sequenced sample: peripheral blood. All receptors derive from a man between 50 and 59 years old with acute or convalescent COVID-19. Both conserved end residues are part of each CDR3. D genes are given only for firm matches. Only some rows state a clone size, as once, few, many or a class for expanded clones.

v_call	clone_size	d_call	j_call	cdr3_nt	cdr3_aa
TRBV6-5	NA	NA	TRBJ2-7	TGTGCCAGCGATTTGGGGGGCTCCTACGAGCAGTACTTC	CASDLGGSYEQYF
TRBV5-1	NA	NA	TRBJ2-1	TGCGCCAGCAGCTTGGTGCAGGGGACCTGGTCCTACAATGAGCAGTTCTTC	CASSLVQGTWSYNEQFF
TRBV11-3	NA	TRBD1	TRBJ2-3	TGTGCCAGCAGCTTAGAGTTGGTCAGGGGGCGAACAGATACGCAGTATTTT	CASSLELVRGRTDTQYF
TRBV7-2	NA	TRBD2	TRBJ2-7	TGTGCCAGCAGCTTAGGACTAGCGGGGTTCCTCGAGCAGTACTTC	CASSLGLAGFLEQYF
TRBV14	NA	TRBD1	TRBJ1-6	TGTGCCAGCAGCCAACGGTCAGGGGGCGCCTATAATTCACCCCTCCACTTT	CASSQRSGGAYNSPLHF
TRBV27	NA	NA	TRBJ1-2	TGTGCCAGCAGTTTCGACAGCAACTATGGCTACACCTTC	CASSFDSNYGYTF
TRBV7-3	NA	NA	TRBJ1-2	TGTGCCAGCAGCCCCAATTCCGGGGTCCCCAGTGCGGGCTACACCTTC	CASSPNSGVPSAGYTF
TRBV7-8	NA	NA	TRBJ2-3	TGTGCCAGCAGCCCTGGATTGGGGCTAAGCACAGATACGCAGTATTTT	CASSPGLGLSTDTQYF
TRBV9	NA	NA	TRBJ1-2	TGTGCCAGCAGCGTAGTCAGCTATGGCTACACCTTC	CASSVVSYGYTF
TRBV10-1	NA	TRBD1	TRBJ2-5	TGCGCCAGCACGACAGGGCAGGAGACCCAGTACTTC	CASTTGQETQYF
TRBV11-2	NA	NA	TRBJ2-7	TGTGCCAGCGGGAAGACAGGACCTTACGACGAGCAGTACTTC	CASGKTGPYDEQYF
TRBV19	NA	NA	TRBJ1-5	TGTGCCAGTAGTTATAGGGAGAGCAATCAGCCCCAGCATTTT	CASSYRESNQPQHF
TRBV27	NA	TRBD1	TRBJ2-7	TGTGCCAGCAGTTTAATATCGGGACAGGGAATGTACGAGCAGTACTTC	CASSLISGQGMYEQYF
TRBV10-2	NA	NA	TRBJ1-2	TGCGCCAGCAGTGATTCCAGGGGCGGTAACTATGGCTACACCTTC	CASSDSRGGNYGYTF
TRBV28	NA	TRBD1	TRBJ1-3	TGTGCCAGCAGGTCCTCCGGGACAGGGGCCGGAAACACCATATATTTT	CASRSSGTGAGNTIYF
TRBV27	once	NA	TRBJ2-7	TGTGCCAGCAGGCCCGGGGTTGTAGTAGACGAGCAGTACTTC	CASRPGVVVDEQYF
TRBV28	NA	TRBD1	TRBJ1-2	TGTGCCACCGGACAGGGGCCAGATGGCTACACCTTC	CATGQGPDGYTF
TRBV9	NA	NA	TRBJ1-3	TGTGCCAGCAGCGTAGTTGGAGGGTCTGGAAACACCATATATTTT	CASSVVGGSGNTIYF
TRBV6-1	NA	NA	TRBJ1-3	TGTGCCAGCAGTGAAAGACAGGACCTAGACACCATATATTTT	CASSERQDLDTIYF
TRBV4-2	NA	NA	TRBJ1-2	TGTGCCAGCAGCCAAGAAAGGGGTAGCTATGGCTACACCTTC	CASSQERGSYGYTF
TRBV3-1/TRBV3-2	NA	TRBD1	TRBJ2-1	TGTGCCAGCAGCCTCGGGACAGGCTACAATGAGCAGTTCTTC	CASSLGTGYNEQFF
TRBV9	NA	TRBD2	TRBJ2-3	TGTGCCAGCAGCGTAAGTAGCGGGTACACAGATACGCAGTATTTT	CASSVSSGYTDTQYF
TRBV27	NA	NA	TRBJ1-6	TGTGCCAGCAGTCCAAGGACAGAAAATAATTCACCCCTCCACTTT	CASSPRTENNSPLHF